The 18 T cell receptor beta chains given below trace back to one sample, sequenced in a study of graft-versus-host responses after intestinal transplantation. TCRdb's copy holds only in-frame clones and misses some; the assay was immunoSEQ multiplex PCR. The sample shows 85,000 to 90,000 clones, roughly 89% of them seen only once. Their cognate antigens are unknown. This material consisted of unstimulated CD4+ T cells sorted from spleen or lymph node cells, taken before intestinal transplant. Receptor source: a human donor who received an intestinal transplant.

This sequence joins TRBV10-2 and TRBJ1-5; perhaps TRBD1 as D (5 bases). CDR1 and CDR2 (germline): WSHSY, SAAADI. The CDR3 totals 15 residues. V lost 6 bases and J lost 5, with 17 bases in between. CDR3 sequence reads: CASRVTGTLDQPQHF. In nucleotides, the CDR3 is TGCGCCAGCAGAGTTACCGGGACCCTTGATCAGCCCCAGCATTTT.

The CDR3: CASSPPTGGYYEQYF. The CDR3 DNA follows: TGTGCCAGCAGTCCACCGACAGGGGGCTACTACGAGCAGTACTTC. The chain couples TRBV6-7 to TRBJ2-7; 10 bases line up with TRBD1. TRBV6-7 carries the ORF label, with uncertain function. CDR3 length equals 15 residues. Germline trimming cut 5 bases from V and 3 bases from J; bases unmatched to any gene: 7.

The chain uses TRBV6-4 and TRBJ2-3; D gene unclear. The CDR3 extends over 13 amino acids. Trimming shortened V by 0 bases and J by 6 bases, and 7 bases separated the two germline ends. The germline V gene encodes CDR1 MRHNA and CDR2 SNTAGT. The DNA for the CDR3 is TGTGCCAGCAGTGACTCGGGGTTGGATACGCAGTATTTT. Residues: CASSDSGLDTQYF.

The chain couples TRBV6-5 to TRBJ2-1; weak D call: TRBD2 (6 bases). V was clipped by 2 bases and J by 0 bases, with 11 bases between them. The CDR3 extends over 16 amino acids. CDR1 is MNHEY and CDR2 is SVGAGI in the germline V gene. Here the CDR3 reads CASSYGGSSSYNEQFF. Written as DNA, the CDR3 is TGTGCCAGCAGTTACGGGGGGTCGAGCTCCTACAATGAGCAGTTCTTC.

The chain carries TRBV5-1 and TRBJ2-1; 11 positions match TRBD2. V shed 5 bases, J shed 8 bases, and the junction held 9 bases outside the gene matches. Germline V gives CDR1 SGHRS, CDR2 YFSETQ. The CDR3 totals 15 residues. CDR3 region: CASSMLAGGSDEQFF. Written as DNA, the CDR3 is TGCGCCAGCAGTATGTTAGCGGGAGGGTCCGATGAGCAGTTCTTC.

The V gene is TRBV2, the J gene TRBJ1-2; D unresolved. Trimming stripped 4 bases from V and 5 bases from J, with 17 bases between. Per the germline V gene, CDR1 is SNHLY and CDR2 is FYNNEI. The CDR3 is made up of 15 amino acids. Written as DNA, the CDR3 is TGTGCCAGCAGTGTTCCAGGCAGCTCGTGGTATGGCTACACCTTC. Amino acids: CASSVPGSSWYGYTF.

V gene TRBV11-2 combines with J gene TRBJ2-7; 14 nucleotides match TRBD2. The V gene end was trimmed by 0 bases and the J gene end by 3 bases; junction bases not matched to a gene: 4. This CDR3 contains 17 residues. The germline V gene has CDR1 SGHAT and CDR2 FQNNGV. The CDR3 loop reads CASSLDSGLAGGYEQYF. CDR3 nucleotides: TGTGCCAGCAGCTTAGATTCAGGACTAGCGGGAGGCTACGAGCAGTACTTC. Variable domain in full (rest from reference TRBV11-2 and TRBJ2-7): EAGVAQSPRYKIIEKRQSVAFWCNPISGHATLYWYQQILGQGPKLLIQFQNNGVVDDSQLPKDRFSAERLKGVDSTLKIQPAKLEDSAVYLCASSLDSGLAGGYEQYFGPGTRLTVT.

The CDR3 DNA reads as TGTGCCAGCAGTTCCGATTGGGGCTCCTACAATGAGCAGTTCTTC. This codes for CASSSDWGSYNEQFF. The chain has TRBV27 and TRBJ2-1; D not certain. Trimming cost V 4 bases and J 0 bases, with 10 bases left between them. The length of the CDR3 is 15 residues. From germline, CDR1 is MNHEY and CDR2 SMNVEV (reference sequence).

The chain has TRBV18 and TRBJ2-1; 8 nucleotides line up with TRBD1. This CDR3 is built from 17 residues. CDR1 is KGHSH and CDR2 is LQKENI in the germline V gene. J was trimmed by 7 bases and V by 3 bases; bases with no gene match: 14. CDR3 coding DNA: TGTGCCAGCTCACCCTTCCAGGCAGGGGGCCCCCAAAATGAGCAGTTCTTC. Protein sequence: CASSPFQAGGPQNEQFF.

The V and J genes are TRBV5-1 and TRBJ1-1, with TRBD1 as a possible D gene (5 bases). V was pared by 1 base and J by 0 bases, with 7 bases between. This CDR3 has 14 residues. Germline assignment: CDR1 SGHRS and CDR2 YFSETQ. As DNA, the CDR3 is TGCGCCAGCAGCTTGAGGGGAATGAACACTGAAGCTTTCTTT. It yields the protein CASSLRGMNTEAFF.

V usage is TRBV5-1 and J usage is TRBJ2-3; 10 bases fit TRBD2. Germline CDR1 and CDR2: SGHRS and YFSETQ. Trimming cost V 2 bases and J 0 bases; bases outside gene matches: 9. This CDR3 has 18 amino acids. The CDR3: CASSFRTSGVSSTDTQYF. The CDR3 nucleotides are TGCGCCAGCAGCTTTCGGACTAGCGGAGTCTCTAGCACAGATACGCAGTATTTT.

This chain joins TRBV13 and TRBJ1-5; 9 bases match TRBD1. After removal of 5 bases from V and 6 bases from J, the junction contained 8 bases not matched to a gene. CDR1 and CDR2 (germline): PRHDT, FYEKMQ (reference sequence). The CDR3 consists of 15 residues. DNA of the CDR3: TGTGCCAGCAGCAGGACAGGGGATGTTGGTCAGCCCCAGCATTTT. This gives the protein CASSRTGDVGQPQHF.

The chain links TRBV29-1 to TRBJ2-1; tentatively, D is TRBD2 (6 bases). CDR1 is SQVTM, CDR2 ANQGSEA, per germline. V lost 4 bases to trimming and J lost 5 bases, with 21 bases between them. This CDR3 has 16 amino acids. The CDR3: CSVGKGLPGLNNEQFF. CDR3 bases: TGCAGCGTTGGAAAGGGACTCCCCGGCCTAAACAATGAGCAGTTCTTC.

This chain connects TRBV5-4 to TRBJ2-1; 7 positions match TRBD2. The V and J ends lost 2 bases and 0 bases, in that order; junction bases with no gene match: 8. Looked up from germline, CDR1 is SGHNT and CDR2 is YYREEE (reference sequence). The CDR3 covers 17 residues. In nucleotides, the CDR3 is TGTGCCAGCAGCTTTACTTTCGGGGGGAGCTCCTACAATGAGCAGTTCTTC. Translation gives CASSFTFGGSSYNEQFF.

On this clone: Distinct nucleotide sequences in the sample also encode this CDR3. This chain connects TRBV5-1 to TRBJ2-4; no clear D. This CDR3 has 14 amino acids. Looked up from germline, CDR1 is SGHRS and CDR2 is YFSETQ. V dropped 0 bases and J dropped 1 base, with 5 bases sitting between them. In nucleotides, the CDR3 is TGCGCCAGCAGCTTGGGGAAGGCCAAAAACATTCAGTACTTC. It encodes CASSLGKAKNIQYF.

This clone was detected only once. One end of the junction varies from germline; a read error may be responsible. CDR3 region: CAGSVSIYYEQYF. CDR3 nucleotides: TGTGCCGGCAGTGTTTCTATTTACTACGAGCAGTACTTC. The rearrangement links TRBV2 to TRBJ2-7, with D uncertain. The CDR3 is 13 amino acids. Germline-derived CDR1 and CDR2 are SNHLY and FYNNEI.

The V call is TRBV6-1, the J call TRBJ1-4; weak D call: TRBD1 (5 bases). The CDR3 loop spans 15 amino acids. Trimming removed 10 bases at V and 1 base at J, with 16 bases between. CDR1 is MNHNS, CDR2 SASEGT, per germline. Written as DNA, the CDR3 is TGTGCCACCCGAGGAGGGGCGCGAACTAATGAAAAACTGTTTTTT. Protein sequence: CATRGGARTNEKLFF.

The rearrangement links TRBV19 to TRBJ1-2; D is possibly TRBD1 (6 bases). This CDR3 spans 12 amino acids. Germline CDR1 is LNHDA and CDR2 is SQIVND (reference sequence). With 7 bases removed from V and 11 bases from J, the gap between germline ends came to 17 bases. The CDR3 reads CASTAGGFRYTF. The CDR3 DNA reads as TGTGCCAGTACGGCGGGGGGCTTCCGGTACACCTTC.